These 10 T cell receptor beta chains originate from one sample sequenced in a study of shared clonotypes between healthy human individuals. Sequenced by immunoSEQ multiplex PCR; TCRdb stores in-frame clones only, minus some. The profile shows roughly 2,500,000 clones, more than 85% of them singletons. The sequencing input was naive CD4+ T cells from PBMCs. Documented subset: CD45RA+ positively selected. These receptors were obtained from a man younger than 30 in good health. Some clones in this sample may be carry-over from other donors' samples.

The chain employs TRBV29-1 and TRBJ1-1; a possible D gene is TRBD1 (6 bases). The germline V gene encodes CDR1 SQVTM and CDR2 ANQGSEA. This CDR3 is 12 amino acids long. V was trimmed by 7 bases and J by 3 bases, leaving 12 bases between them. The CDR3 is CSARGGDTEAFF. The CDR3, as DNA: TGCAGCGCTCGAGGGGGGGACACTGAAGCTTTCTTT.

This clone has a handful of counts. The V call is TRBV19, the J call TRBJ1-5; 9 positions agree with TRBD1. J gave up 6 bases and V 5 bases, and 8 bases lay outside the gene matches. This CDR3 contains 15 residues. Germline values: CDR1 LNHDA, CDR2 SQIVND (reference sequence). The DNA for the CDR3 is TGTGCCAGTAGTTGGGACAGGGCAGGGGGTCAGCCCCAGCATTTT. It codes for CASSWDRAGGQPQHF.

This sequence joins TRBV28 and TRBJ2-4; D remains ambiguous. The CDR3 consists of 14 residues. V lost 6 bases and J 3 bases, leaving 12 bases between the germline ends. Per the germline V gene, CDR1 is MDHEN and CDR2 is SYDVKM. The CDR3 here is CASRPTRRKNIQYF. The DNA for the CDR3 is TGTGCCAGCAGGCCTACCAGGCGCAAAAACATTCAGTACTTC.

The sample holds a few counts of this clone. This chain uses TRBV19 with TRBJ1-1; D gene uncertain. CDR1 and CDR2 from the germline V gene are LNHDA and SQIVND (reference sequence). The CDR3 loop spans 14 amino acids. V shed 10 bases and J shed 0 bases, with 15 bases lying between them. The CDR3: CATKGAAVNTEAFF. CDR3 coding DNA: TGTGCCACCAAGGGCGCAGCGGTGAACACTGAAGCTTTCTTT.

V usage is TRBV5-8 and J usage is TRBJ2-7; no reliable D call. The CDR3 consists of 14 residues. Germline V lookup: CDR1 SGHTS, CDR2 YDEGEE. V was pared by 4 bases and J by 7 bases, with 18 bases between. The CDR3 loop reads CASSLIWWVREQYF. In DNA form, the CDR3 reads TGTGCCAGCAGCCTTATCTGGTGGGTTAGGGAGCAGTACTTC.

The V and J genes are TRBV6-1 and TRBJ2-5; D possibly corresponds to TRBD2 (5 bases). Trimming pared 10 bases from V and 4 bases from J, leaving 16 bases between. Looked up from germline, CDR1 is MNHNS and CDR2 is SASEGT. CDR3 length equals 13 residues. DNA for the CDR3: TGTGCCACGAACCGTCGAGGAGGAGAGACCCAGTACTTC. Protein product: CATNRRGGETQYF.

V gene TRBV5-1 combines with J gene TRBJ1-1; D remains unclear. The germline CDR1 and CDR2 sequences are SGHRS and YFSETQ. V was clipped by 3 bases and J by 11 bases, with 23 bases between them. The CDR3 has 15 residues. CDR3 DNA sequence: TGCGCCAGCAGCTCGGGCGACTCCCTGAGGATTGAGGCTTTCTTT. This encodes CASSSGDSLRIEAFF.

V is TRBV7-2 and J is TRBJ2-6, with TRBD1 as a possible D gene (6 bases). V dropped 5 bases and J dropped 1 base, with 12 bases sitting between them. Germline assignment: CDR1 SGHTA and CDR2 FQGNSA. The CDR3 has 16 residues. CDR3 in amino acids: CASSRNRVSGANVLTF. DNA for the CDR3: TGTGCCAGCAGCCGTAACAGGGTGTCTGGGGCCAACGTCCTGACTTTC.

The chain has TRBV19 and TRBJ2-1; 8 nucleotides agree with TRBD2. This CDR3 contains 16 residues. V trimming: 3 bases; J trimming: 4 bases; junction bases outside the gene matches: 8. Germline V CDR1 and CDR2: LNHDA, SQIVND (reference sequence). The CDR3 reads CASSMASGRVYNEQFF. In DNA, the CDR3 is TGTGCCAGTAGTATGGCCAGCGGGAGAGTATACAATGAGCAGTTCTTC.

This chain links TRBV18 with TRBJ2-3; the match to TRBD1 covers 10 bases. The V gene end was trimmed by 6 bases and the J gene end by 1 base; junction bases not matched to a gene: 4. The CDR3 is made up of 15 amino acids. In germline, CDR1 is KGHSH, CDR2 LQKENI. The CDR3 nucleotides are TGTGCCAGCTCCCGGGACAGGGGTGGCACAGATACGCAGTATTTT. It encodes CASSRDRGGTDTQYF.